This T cell receptor (beta chain) stems from a study of blood T cell repertoires in COVID-19. Overall study: Samples representing acute and convalescent COVID-19 were sourced from the United States, Italy and Spain.

Germline V gene sequence: CDR1 SGHNT, CDR2 YYREEE (reference sequence). This CDR3 comprises 16 residues. J gave up 3 bases and V 1 base, and 8 bases lay outside the gene matches. Using immunoSEQ multiplex PCR, the repertoire was profiled, and TCRdb retains in-frame clones only, with some absent. The sample consists of about 13,000 clones, approximately 76% of them appearing once. The clonotype comes from an elderly woman with acute or convalescent COVID-19. The sample taken for sequencing was peripheral blood. The chain is built from TRBV5-4 and TRBJ2-3; TRBD2 agrees at 7 bases. The CDR3 region is CASSLRRGKKTDTQYF. CDR3 DNA sequence: TGTGCCAGCAGCTTGAGGCGGGGGAAAAAGACAGATACGCAGTATTTT.